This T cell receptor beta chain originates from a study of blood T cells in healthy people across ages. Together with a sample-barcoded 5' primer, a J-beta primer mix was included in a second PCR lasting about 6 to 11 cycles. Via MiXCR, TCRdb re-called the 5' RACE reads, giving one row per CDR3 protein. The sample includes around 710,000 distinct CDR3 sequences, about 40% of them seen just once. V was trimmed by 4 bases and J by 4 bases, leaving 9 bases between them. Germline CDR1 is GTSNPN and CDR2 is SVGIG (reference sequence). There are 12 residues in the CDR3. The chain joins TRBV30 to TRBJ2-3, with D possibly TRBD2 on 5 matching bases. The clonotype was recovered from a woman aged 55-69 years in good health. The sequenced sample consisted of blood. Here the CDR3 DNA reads TGTGCCTGGAACGGGAATTCAGATACGCAGTATTTT. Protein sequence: CAWNGNSDTQYF. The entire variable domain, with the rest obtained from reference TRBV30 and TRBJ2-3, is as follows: SQTIHQWPATLVQPVGSPLSLECTVEGTSNPNLYWYRQAAGRGLQLLFYSVGIGQISSEVPQNLSASRPQDRQFILSSKKLLLSDSGFYLCAWNGNSDTQYFGPGTRLTVL.